Sequencing of this T cell receptor beta chain was carried out in a study of beta chain features in type 1 diabetes. For this clone: Its antigen is not known.

Since all of the isolated RNA was reverse transcribed, expressed TCRB transcripts were what got sequenced. Clones were sequenced by immunoSEQ multiplex PCR, and TCRdb holds only the in-frame ones, with some missing. The profile shows approximately 200,000 clones, over 9.5% of them singletons. Germline lookup yields CDR1 SGHVS and CDR2 FNYEAQ. The CDR3 has 15 residues. The trim removed 2 bases at V and 5 bases at J, leaving 3 bases unmatched. Study observations and caveats: Across patients, naive, central memory and Treg TCRB repertoires exhibited apparently greater similarity than was observed across healthy donors.

The source is a woman between 18 and 29 years old in good health. The gene calls are TRBV7-6 and TRBJ2-1; 10 bases align to TRBD1. The sample comprised naive CD4+ T cells from blood. CDR3 DNA: TGTGCCAGCAGCTTAAGGGGACAGGGGCACAATGAGCAGTTCTTC. This codes for CASSLRGQGHNEQFF. Full variable domain (rest looked up from reference TRBV7-6 and TRBJ2-1): GAGVSQSPRYKVTKRGQDVALRCDPISGHVSLYWYRQALGQGPEFLTYFNYEAQQDKSGLPNDRFSAERPEGSISTLTIQRTEQRDSAMYRCASSLRGQGHNEQFFGPGTRLTVL.